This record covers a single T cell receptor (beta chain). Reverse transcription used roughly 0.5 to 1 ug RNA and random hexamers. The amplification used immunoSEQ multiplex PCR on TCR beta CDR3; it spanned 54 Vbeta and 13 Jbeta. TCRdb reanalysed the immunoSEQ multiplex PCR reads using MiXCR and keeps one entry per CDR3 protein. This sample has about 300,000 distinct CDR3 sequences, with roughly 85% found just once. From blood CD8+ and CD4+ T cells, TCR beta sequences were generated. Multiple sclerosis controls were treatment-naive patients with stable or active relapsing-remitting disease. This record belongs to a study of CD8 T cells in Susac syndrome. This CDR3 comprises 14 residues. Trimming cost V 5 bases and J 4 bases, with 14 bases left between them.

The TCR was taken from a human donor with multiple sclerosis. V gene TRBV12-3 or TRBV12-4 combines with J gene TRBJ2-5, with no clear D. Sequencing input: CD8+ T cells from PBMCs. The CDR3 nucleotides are TGTGCCAGCAGTATAAGGAGCTTTGGAGAGACCCAGTACTTC. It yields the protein CASSIRSFGETQYF.